This TCR beta chain was captured in a study of blood T cells in healthy people across ages. General study results and limits: The CMV status of each donor remained undetermined, and this could have confounded shifts in expanded clonotypes.

Sample-barcoded 5' priming and a J-beta primer mix drove a second PCR of 7 to 11 cycles. Every individual sample yielded 2.5 million or more paired-end reads (each containing CDR3). Each CDR3 protein is one row after TCRdb ran MiXCR on the 5' RACE reads. The sample shows hundreds of thousands of distinct CDR3 sequences, 56% of them seen only once. Concerning this clonotype itself: Antigen specificity is unknown.

The sample taken for sequencing was blood. This receptor was identified in a man between 40 and 49 years old in good health.

The CDR3 here is CASSLEHYGSDSPLHF. The CDR3 nucleotides read TGTGCCAGCAGCTTAGAGCATTATGGGTCCGATTCACCCCTCCACTTT. The chain combines TRBV7-9 with TRBJ1-6, with no clear D. From germline, CDR1 is SEHNR and CDR2 FQNEAQ (reference sequence). V was shortened by 1 base and J by 8 bases, with 15 bases between the two germline ends. This CDR3 comprises 16 residues. The full variable domain, with the rest looked up from reference TRBV7-9 and TRBJ1-6, is DTGVSQNPRHKITKRGQNVTFRCDPISEHNRLYWYRQTLGQGPEFLTYFQNEAQLEKSRLLSDRFSAERPKGSFSTLEIQRTEQGDSAMYLCASSLEHYGSDSPLHFGNGTRLTVT.